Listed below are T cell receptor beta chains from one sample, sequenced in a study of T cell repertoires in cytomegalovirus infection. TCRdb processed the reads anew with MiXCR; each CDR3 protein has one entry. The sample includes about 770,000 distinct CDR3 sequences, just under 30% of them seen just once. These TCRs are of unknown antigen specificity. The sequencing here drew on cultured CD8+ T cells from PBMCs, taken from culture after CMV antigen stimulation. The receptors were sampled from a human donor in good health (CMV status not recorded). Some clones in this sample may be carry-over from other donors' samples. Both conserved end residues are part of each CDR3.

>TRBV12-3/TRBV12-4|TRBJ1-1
CASSFWGWGAMNTEAFF
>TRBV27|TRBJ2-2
CASRQRQSWGELFF
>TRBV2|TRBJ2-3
CASVGQVITQYF
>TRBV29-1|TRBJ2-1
CSAQGTYNEQFF
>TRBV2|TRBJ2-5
CASKGWVLTQETQYF
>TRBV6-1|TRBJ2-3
CASSERGRLRQDTQYF
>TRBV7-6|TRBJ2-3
CASSPRGPEWVITQYF
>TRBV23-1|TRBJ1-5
CASSQSLGTANQPQHF
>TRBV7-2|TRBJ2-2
CASSLQGAIAGELFF
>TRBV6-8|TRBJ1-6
CASSYSAGELPSLHF
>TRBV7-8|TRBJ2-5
CASSPLGGERMETQYF
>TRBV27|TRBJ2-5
CASRGQQETQYF
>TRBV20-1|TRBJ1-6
CSARARAAFGSPLHF
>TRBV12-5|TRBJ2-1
CASVEGYEQFF
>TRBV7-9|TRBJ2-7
CASSPGGPLYEQYF
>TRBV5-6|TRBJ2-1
CASSFGQDPYNEQFF
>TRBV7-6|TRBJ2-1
CASSGWDSSSYNEQFF
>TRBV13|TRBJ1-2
CASSPLDRGLNYGYTF
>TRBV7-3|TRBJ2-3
CASSSDSTSRYF
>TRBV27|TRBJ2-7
CASSPQGIEQYF
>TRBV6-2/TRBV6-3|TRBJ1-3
CASTEEGENTIYF
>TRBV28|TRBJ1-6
CASSLWAGQGASSYNSPLHF
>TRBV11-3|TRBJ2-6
CASSFSSSGANVLTF
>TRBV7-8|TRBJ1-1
CASSLGRGKDAFF
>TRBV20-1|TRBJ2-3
CSGTSGEVNTQYF
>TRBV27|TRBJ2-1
CASSFGGLTFEQFF
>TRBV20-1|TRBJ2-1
CSAARSGQGTYNEQFF